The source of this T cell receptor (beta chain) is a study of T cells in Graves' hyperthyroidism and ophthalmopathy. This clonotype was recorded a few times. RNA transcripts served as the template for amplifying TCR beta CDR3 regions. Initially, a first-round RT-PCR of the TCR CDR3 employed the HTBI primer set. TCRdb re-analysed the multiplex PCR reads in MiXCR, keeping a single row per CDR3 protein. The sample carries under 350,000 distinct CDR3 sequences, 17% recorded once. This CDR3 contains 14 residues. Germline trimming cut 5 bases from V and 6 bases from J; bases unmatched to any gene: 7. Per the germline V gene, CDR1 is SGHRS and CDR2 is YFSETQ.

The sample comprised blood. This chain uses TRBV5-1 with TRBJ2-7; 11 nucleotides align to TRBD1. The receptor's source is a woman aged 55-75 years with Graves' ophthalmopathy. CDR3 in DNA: TGCGCCAGCAGTTTCGGACAGGGGGCGTTCGAGCAGTACTTC. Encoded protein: CASSFGQGAFEQYF.